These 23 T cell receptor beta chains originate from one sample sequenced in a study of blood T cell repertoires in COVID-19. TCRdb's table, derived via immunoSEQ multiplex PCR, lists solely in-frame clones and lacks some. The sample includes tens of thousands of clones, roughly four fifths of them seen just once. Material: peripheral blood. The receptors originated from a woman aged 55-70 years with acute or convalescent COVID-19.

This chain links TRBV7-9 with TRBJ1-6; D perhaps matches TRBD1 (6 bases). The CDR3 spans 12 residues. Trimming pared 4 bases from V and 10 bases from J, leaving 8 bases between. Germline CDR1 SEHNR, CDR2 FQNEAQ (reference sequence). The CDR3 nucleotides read TGTGCCAGCAGCTATGGGACATCACCCCTCCACTTT. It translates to CASSYGTSPLHF.

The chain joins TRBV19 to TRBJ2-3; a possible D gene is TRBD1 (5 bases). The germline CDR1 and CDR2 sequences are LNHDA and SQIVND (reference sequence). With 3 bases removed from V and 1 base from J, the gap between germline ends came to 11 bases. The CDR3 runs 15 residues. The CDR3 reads CASSIWGPGTDTQYF. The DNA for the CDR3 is TGTGCCAGTAGTATCTGGGGCCCCGGCACAGATACGCAGTATTTT.

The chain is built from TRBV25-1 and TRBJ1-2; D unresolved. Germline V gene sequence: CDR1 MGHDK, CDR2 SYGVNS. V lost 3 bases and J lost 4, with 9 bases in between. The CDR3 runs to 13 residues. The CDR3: CASSEGSSYGYTF. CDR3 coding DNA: TGTGCCAGCAGTGAGGGCAGCTCCTATGGCTACACCTTC.

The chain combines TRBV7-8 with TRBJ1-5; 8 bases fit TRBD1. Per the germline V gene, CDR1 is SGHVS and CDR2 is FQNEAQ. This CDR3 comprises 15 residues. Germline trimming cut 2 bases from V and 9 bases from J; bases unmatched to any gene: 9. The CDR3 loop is CASSLRRDRHWPQHF. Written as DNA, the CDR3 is TGTGCCAGCAGCTTAAGGCGGGACAGGCATTGGCCCCAGCATTTT.

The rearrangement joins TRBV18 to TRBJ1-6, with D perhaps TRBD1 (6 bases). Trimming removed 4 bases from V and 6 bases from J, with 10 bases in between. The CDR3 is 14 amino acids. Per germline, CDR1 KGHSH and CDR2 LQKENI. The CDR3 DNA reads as TGTGCCAGCTCACTACAGGGTTTTAATTCACCCCTCCACTTT. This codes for CASSLQGFNSPLHF.

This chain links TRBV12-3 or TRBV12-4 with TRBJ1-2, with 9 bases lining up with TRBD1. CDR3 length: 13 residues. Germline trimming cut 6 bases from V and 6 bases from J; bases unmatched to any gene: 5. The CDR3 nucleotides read TGTGCCAGCAGGGAGACAGGGGGTGATGGCTACACCTTC. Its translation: CASRETGGDGYTF.

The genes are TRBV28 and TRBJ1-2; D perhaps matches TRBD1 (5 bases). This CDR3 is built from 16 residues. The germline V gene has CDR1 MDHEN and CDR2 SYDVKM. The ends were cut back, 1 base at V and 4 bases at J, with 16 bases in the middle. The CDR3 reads CASSLYTAGGTYGYTF. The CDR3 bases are TGTGCCAGCAGTTTATACACAGCCGGGGGGACCTATGGCTACACCTTC.

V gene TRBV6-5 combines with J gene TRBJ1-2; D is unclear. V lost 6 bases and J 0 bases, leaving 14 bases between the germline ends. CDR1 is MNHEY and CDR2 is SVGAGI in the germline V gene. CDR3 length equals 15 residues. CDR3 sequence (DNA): TGTGCCAGCAGAACTTTGACGGAGGCTAACTATGGCTACACCTTC. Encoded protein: CASRTLTEANYGYTF.

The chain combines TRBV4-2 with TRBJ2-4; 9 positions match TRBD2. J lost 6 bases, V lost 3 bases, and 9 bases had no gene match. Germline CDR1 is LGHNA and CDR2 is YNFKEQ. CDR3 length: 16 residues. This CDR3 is CASSHSGSGSRNIQYF. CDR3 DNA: TGTGCCAGCAGCCACTCAGGTAGCGGGAGTAGAAACATTCAGTACTTC.

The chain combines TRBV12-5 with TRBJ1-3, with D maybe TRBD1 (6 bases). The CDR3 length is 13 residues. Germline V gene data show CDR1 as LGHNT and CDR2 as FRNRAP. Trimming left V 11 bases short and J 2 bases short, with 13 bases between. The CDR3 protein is CACSQGPGNTIYF. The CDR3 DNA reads TGTGCTTGTTCACAGGGCCCTGGAAACACCATATATTTT. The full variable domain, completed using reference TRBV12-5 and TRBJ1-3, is DARVTQTPRHKVTEMGQEVTMRCQPILGHNTVFWYRQTMMQGLELLAYFRNRAPLDDSGMPKDRFSAEMPDATLATLKIQPSEPRDSAVYFCACSQGPGNTIYFGEGSWLTVV.

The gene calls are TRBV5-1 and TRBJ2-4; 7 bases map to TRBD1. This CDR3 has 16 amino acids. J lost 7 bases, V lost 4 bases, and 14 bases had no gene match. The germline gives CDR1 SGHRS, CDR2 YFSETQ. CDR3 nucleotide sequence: TGCGCCAGCAGCATCGTGGCAGGGACAGCAGGGAACATTCAGTACTTC. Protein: CASSIVAGTAGNIQYF.

The CDR3 loop is CASSQGLAGGRAGELFF. The CDR3 DNA sequence: TGTGCCAGCAGCCAGGGACTAGCGGGGGGCCGGGCCGGGGAGCTGTTTTTT. The chain couples TRBV7-2 to TRBJ2-2; 15 nucleotides line up with TRBD2. J was trimmed by 6 bases and V by 5 bases; bases with no gene match: 7. CDR3 length: 17 residues. Per germline, CDR1 SGHTA and CDR2 FQGNSA.

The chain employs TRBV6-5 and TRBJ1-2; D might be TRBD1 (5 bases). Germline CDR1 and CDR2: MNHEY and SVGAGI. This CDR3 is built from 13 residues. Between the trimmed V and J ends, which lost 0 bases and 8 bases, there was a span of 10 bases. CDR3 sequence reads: CASSYSQGLGYTF. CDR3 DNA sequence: TGTGCCAGCAGTTACTCGCAGGGTTTGGGCTACACCTTC.

The DNA of the CDR3 is TGTGCCAGCAGCTTAGCGGGCCATAATTCACCCCTCCACTTT. It specifies CASSLAGHNSPLHF. The chain couples TRBV7-9 to TRBJ1-6, with D unresolved. CDR1 and CDR2 (germline): SEHNR, FQNEAQ (reference sequence). The CDR3 extends over 14 amino acids. The V end was cut by 0 bases, the J end by 5 bases, with 5 bases between.

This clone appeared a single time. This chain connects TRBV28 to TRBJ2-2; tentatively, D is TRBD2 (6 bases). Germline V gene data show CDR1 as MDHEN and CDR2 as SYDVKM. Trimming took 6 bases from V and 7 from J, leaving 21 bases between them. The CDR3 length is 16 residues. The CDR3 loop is CASRSLRLGLIGELFF. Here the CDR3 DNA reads TGTGCCAGCAGGTCTTTGAGACTAGGTTTGATCGGGGAGCTGTTTTTT.

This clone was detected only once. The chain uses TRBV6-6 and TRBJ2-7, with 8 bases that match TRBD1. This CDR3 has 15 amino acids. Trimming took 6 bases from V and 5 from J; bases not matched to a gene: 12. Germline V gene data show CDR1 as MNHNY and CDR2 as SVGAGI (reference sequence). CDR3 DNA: TGTGCCAGCAGCCGACTGCAGGGGGCGTCAAACGAGCAGTACTTC. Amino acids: CASSRLQGASNEQYF.

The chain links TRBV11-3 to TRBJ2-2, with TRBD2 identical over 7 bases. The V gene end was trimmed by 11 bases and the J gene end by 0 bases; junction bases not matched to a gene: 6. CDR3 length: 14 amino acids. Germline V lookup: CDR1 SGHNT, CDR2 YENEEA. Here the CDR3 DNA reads TGTGCCTCGCAGCGGGACTCGAACACCGGGGAGCTGTTTTTT. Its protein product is CASQRDSNTGELFF.

CDR3 nucleotides: TGTGCCAGCAGCTACGACAGGAGCTCCTACGAGCAGTACTTC. Its protein product is CASSYDRSSYEQYF. The chain combines TRBV5-4 with TRBJ2-7, with a possible D match to TRBD1 (6 bases). V was pared by 3 bases and J by 0 bases, with 10 bases between. Germline assignment: CDR1 SGHNT and CDR2 YYREEE (reference sequence). The CDR3 is 14 residues long.

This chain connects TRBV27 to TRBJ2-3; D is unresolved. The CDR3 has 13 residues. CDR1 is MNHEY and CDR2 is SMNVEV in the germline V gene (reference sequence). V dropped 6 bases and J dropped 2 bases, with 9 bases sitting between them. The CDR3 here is CASRASSTDTQYF. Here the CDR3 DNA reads TGTGCCAGCAGAGCTTCTTCCACAGATACGCAGTATTTT.

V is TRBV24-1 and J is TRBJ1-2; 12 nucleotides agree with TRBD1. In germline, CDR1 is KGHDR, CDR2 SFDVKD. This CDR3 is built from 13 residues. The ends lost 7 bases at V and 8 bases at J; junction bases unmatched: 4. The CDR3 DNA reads TGTGCCACCAGCGGGACAGGGGGCTTCGGCTACACCTTC. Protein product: CATSGTGGFGYTF.

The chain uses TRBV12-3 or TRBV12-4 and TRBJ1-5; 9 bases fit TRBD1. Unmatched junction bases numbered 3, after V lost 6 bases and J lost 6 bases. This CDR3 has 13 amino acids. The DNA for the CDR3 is TGTGCCAGCAGGGGACAGGGTCGTCAGCCCCAGCATTTT. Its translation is CASRGQGRQPQHF.

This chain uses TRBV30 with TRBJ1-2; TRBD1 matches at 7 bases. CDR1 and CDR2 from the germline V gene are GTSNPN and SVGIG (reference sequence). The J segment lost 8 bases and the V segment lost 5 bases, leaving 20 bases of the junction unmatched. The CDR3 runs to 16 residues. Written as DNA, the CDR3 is TGTGCCTGGGACGGGACAGCCACCCTGGGCACCAGCGGCTACACCTTC. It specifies CAWDGTATLGTSGYTF.

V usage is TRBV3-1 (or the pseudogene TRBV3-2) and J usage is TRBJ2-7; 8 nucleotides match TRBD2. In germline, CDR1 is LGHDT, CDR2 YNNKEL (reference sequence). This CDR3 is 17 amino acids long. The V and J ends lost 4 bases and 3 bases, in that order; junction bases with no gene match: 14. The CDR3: CASSRPVAGFSLYEQYF. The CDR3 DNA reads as TGTGCCAGCAGCCGTCCTGTAGCGGGATTTAGCCTCTACGAGCAGTACTTC.